The 5 T cell receptor beta chains in this list originate from one sample, sequenced in a study of cytomegalovirus exposure and HLA in healthy donors. In the PCR, 60 Vbeta and 13 Jbeta primers were used. Sequenced by immunoSEQ multiplex PCR; TCRdb stores in-frame clones only, minus some. The data hold 96,000 or so clones, with 65% to 80% observed a single time. Sequenced material: PBMCs. Every receptor here comes from a female donor in good health and CMV-seropositive.

The chain recombines TRBV10-2 with TRBJ2-3, with 9 bases identical to TRBD2. CDR1 and CDR2 (germline): WSHSY, SAAADI. There are 16 residues in the CDR3. V was pared by 2 bases and J by 6 bases, with 9 bases of the junction left unmatched. CDR3 region: CASSEAKAGGSDTQYF. The CDR3 DNA follows: TGCGCCAGCAGTGAGGCTAAAGCGGGGGGTTCCGATACGCAGTATTTT.

The chain uses TRBV5-1 and TRBJ2-7, with D perhaps TRBD2 (5 bases). V was clipped by 0 bases and J by 1 base, with 11 bases between them. The CDR3 is made up of 15 amino acids. CDR1 and CDR2 from the germline V gene are SGHRS and YFSETQ. Here the CDR3 reads CASSLGPSGSYEQYF. CDR3 DNA: TGCGCCAGCAGCTTGGGGCCCAGCGGATCCTACGAGCAGTACTTC.

DNA of the CDR3: TGTGCCATCAGTGAGTCGGAGGGTTCGAACACTGAAGCTTTCTTT. Amino acids: CAISESEGSNTEAFF. V usage is TRBV10-3 and J usage is TRBJ1-1; D call uncertain. Trimming shortened V by 0 bases and J by 1 base, and 9 bases separated the two germline ends. CDR3 size: 15 residues. Germline V CDR1 and CDR2: ENHRY, SYGVKD.

The chain is built from TRBV7-2 and TRBJ1-5; TRBD1 is a possible D gene (5 bases). CDR1 SGHTA and CDR2 FQGNSA come from the germline V gene. The ends were cut back, 4 bases at V and 3 bases at J, with 16 bases in the middle. This CDR3 has 16 residues. The CDR3 DNA reads as TGTGCCAGCAGCTACCCGACTAGGGGAATCAATCAGCCCCAGCATTTT. It codes for CASSYPTRGINQPQHF.

The V call is TRBV28, the J call TRBJ1-5; D may be TRBD1 (5 bases). Trimming removed 2 bases at V and 5 bases at J, with 13 bases between. Germline V gene data show CDR1 as MDHEN and CDR2 as SYDVKM. The CDR3 is 15 residues long. CDR3 nucleotides: TGTGCCAGCAGTTTAAGGGGTAGAGATCATCAGCCCCAGCATTTT. The encoded protein is CASSLRGRDHQPQHF.